What follows describes a single TCR beta chain. Its cognate antigen is unknown. Method: immunoSEQ multiplex PCR; TCRdb's copy keeps in-frame clones and lacks some. The table lists a few hundred thousand clones, approximately 97% of them singletons, with 0.045% to 0.06% in the top ten. Trimming removed 4 bases from V and 3 bases from J, with 12 bases in between. CDR1 LGHNA and CDR2 YNFKEQ come from the germline V gene. This CDR3 has 15 residues. This entry is derived from a study of shared clonotypes between healthy human individuals. Whole-study results and caveats: What limited the represented genetic and exposure-history diversity was the small number of donors.

Sequenced input: naive CD4+ T cells sorted from blood. As for subset: CD45RA+ positively selected. This clonotype originated in a woman in her twenties or thirties in good health. The genes are TRBV4-2 and TRBJ2-2; D gene ambiguous. The CDR3 DNA sequence: TGTGCCAGCAGCCGCCCCGAGGATTACACCGGGGAGCTGTTTTTT. Translation: CASSRPEDYTGELFF.